The entry that follows covers one T cell receptor (beta chain) sequence. What it binds is unknown. The PCR ran on 60 Vbeta and 13 Jbeta primers. Original processing notes: Per a later analysis, the number of unique TCR beta chains was about 78 million, of which around 10 million were shared. Here immunoSEQ multiplex PCR was the method, and the copy in TCRdb shows in-frame clones only, minus some. For V, J and clone size, that table is used; D and trimming come from the DNA. The sample records 150,000 to 200,000 clones, about four fifths being singletons. The data are from a study of cytomegalovirus exposure and HLA in healthy donors. Findings and caveats of the study: For TCR beta chains, V- and J-gene trimming was later linked to a missense DCLRE1C variant.

The sample consisted of PBMCs. The sequence came from a woman between 18 and 30 years old in good health and CMV-seronegative.

The CDR3 region has the DNA TGTGCCAGCAGCTTGGAGGAGAGCTCCTACAATGAGCAGTTCTTC. It encodes CASSLEESSYNEQFF. This chain uses TRBV5-5 with TRBJ2-1, with D hard to call. The germline gives CDR1 SGHKS, CDR2 YYEKEE (reference sequence). V lost 0 bases, J lost 0 bases, and 7 bases lay in between. This CDR3 is built from 15 residues.